The present T cell receptor (beta chain) was sequenced within a study of a mutant IDH1 vaccine in newly diagnosed glioma (dated by TCRdb to about 2021). Broadly, across the study: Vaccination was initiated 4-6 weeks after radiotherapy alone, or concurrently with temozolomide cycles in the chemotherapy-containing groups. Of the roughly 34 treated patients, around 62% were male and around 38% were female, and a mean age of approximately 40 years was recorded. Before enrollment, patients had received standard therapy of radiotherapy alone, temozolomide alone, or radiochemotherapy with temozolomide; most received the combination. The week-35 safety follow-up took place at visit V12, and the week-47 end of study took place at visit V13. Peripheral blood was drawn at six visits: V03 (baseline), V05, V07, V10, V12 and V13. Longitudinal TCRB deep sequencing was performed for about 25 treated patients wherever samples were available for exploratory analyses. Results the study describes overall, beyond this receptor: It was noted by the authors that analyses of patient blood samples could not be reproduced owing to sample limitations. Pseudoprogression appeared unrelated to alterations in the top peripheral T cell clonotypes detected by TCRB sequencing. Vaccine-induced immune responses across multiple MHC alleles were detected in over 80% of patients. Selection of PBMC samples for TCRB deep sequencing was based on availability.

From a lookup of the germline V gene, CDR1 and CDR2 are MGHRA and YSYEKL. V sheds 3 bases and J sheds 1 base, leaving 10 bases between their ends. CDR3 length: 15 amino acids, cysteine to phenylalanine. Only the CDR3 region is kept as DNA, spanning 45 bases read in frame from base 1. Library creation used the immunoSEQ multiplex PCR assay. Rearranged TCR beta chain sequences were amplified using the hsTCRB Kit according to the manufacturer's protocol. An Illumina MiSeq was used to sequence the TCRB libraries. Regarding the original processing steps: The proprietary platform of the kit vendor was used for demultiplexing, trimming and gene mapping. TCRdb carries this immuneACCESS record with in-frame sequences only. Its versions omit some clonotypes, under half of them owing to an unresolved V gene in the studies checked, with the rest unexplained. D and trimming come from the DNA, and the V and J calls and clone size come from that table. This sample gives about 50,000 clones in total; approximately 84% of them show up just once. About 4.5% of the sample is held by the ten biggest clonotypes.

What the time point label conveys for this sample: week 47, end of study. A 20-mer mutant IDH1 peptide at 300 micrograms in Montanide made up each vaccine dose, which was injected subcutaneously together with topical imiquimod. Patients received eight vaccinations in weeks 1, 3, 5, 7, 11, 15, 19 and 23, corresponding to visits V03 through V10. Donors had newly diagnosed WHO grade 3 or 4 IDH1-mutant astrocytomas with loss of nuclear ATRX. The samples were drawn from NOA16, a multicentre, single-arm, open-label phase I trial in Germany that tested a mutant IDH1 peptide vaccine in humans for the first time. The DNeasy Blood and Tissue Kit was used to extract genomic DNA from EDTA blood for TCRB sequencing. With regard to this clone: Which antigen it targets is not known. Per-base qualities were not stored, and no clone one base away is much larger.

The source of this sequence is a woman in her twenties or thirties with glioma. Some clones in this sample may be carry-over from other donors' samples. The sequence links TRBV4-1 to TRBJ1-5; TRBD1 is perhaps the D gene, given 6 matching bases. Specimen: PBMCs, collected from a glioma patient whose treatment included an IDH1 peptide vaccine. CDR3 sequence: CASSQRGDSNQPQHF. In nucleotide form, the sequence is TGCGCCAGCAGCCAGAGGGGGGACAGCAATCAGCCCCAGCATTTT.